Listed below are T cell receptor beta chains from one sample, sequenced in a study of blood T cell repertoires in COVID-19. The data were produced by immunoSEQ multiplex PCR, yet TCRdb's version contains in-frame clones alone and is incomplete. Counted here are about 190,000 clones, roughly 80% occurring once; the ten biggest clones make up 3.2%. Material for sequencing was PBMCs or T cells enriched from blood (not recorded which). The receptors were gathered from a woman in her twenties or thirties who had recovered from COVID-19. The CDR3 runs from the conserved cysteine through the conserved F or W.

v_call | cdr3_length | cdr3_aa
TRBV6-5 | 15 | CASSYGGANNSPLHF
TRBV9 | 14 | CASSVGGRAIEQFF
TRBV25-1 | 14 | CASSDPGRPDTQYF
TRBV30 | 14 | CAWSPGQGNQPQHF
TRBV10-3 | 20 | CAISETPGLAGGGNFGELFF
TRBV7-8 | 16 | CASIPGLTTGDYGYTF
TRBV28 | 15 | CASSPEGAGGGEQYF
TRBV28 | 15 | CASILLQGARAEAFF
TRBV2 | 17 | CASSEAQTSSFYNEQFF
TRBV4-2 | 15 | CASSQGGGASNEQFF
TRBV6-6 | 15 | CASSYSRAGADTQYF
TRBV4-2 | 16 | CASSQPGKSSGNTIYF
TRBV28 | 14 | CASSFSRFDTEAFF
TRBV7-8 | 14 | CASSAGGSEETQYF
TRBV5-4 | 13 | CASTGQGLETQYF
TRBV12-3/TRBV12-4 | 13 | CASSPGPVGGQFF
TRBV20-1 | 15 | CSASVPSGGEETQYF